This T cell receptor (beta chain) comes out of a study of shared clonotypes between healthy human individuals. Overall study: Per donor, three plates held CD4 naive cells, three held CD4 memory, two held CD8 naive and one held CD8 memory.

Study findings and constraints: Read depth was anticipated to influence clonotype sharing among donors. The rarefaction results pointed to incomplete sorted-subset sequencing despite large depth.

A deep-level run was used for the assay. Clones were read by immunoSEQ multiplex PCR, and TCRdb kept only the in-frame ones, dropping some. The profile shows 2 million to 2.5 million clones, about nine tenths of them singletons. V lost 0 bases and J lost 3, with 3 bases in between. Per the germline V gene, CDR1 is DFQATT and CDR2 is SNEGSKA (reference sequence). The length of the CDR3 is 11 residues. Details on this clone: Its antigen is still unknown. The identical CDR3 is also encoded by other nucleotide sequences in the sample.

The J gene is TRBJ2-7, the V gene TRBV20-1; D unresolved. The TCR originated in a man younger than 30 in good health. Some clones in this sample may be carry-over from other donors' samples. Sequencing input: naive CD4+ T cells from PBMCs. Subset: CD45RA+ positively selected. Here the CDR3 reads CSARENYEQYF. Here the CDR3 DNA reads TGCAGTGCTAGAGAAAACTACGAGCAGTACTTC.